The present TCR beta chain was sequenced within a study of CD8+ T cells in alopecia areata. Broader study findings: Relative to mice, TCR sharing across patients was less clear, a difference possibly HLA-related. Scalp specimens additionally yield sequences from normal skin's resident alphabeta T cells.

Lesional scalp punch biopsies and peripheral blood were collected from alopecia areata patients. T lymphocytes (CD4+ and CD8+) were sorted from PBMCs. Only one count was recorded for this clone. Its antigen is currently unknown. Germline-derived CDR1 and CDR2 are MNHNY and SVGAGI (reference sequence). This CDR3 has 11 amino acids. The ends were cut back, 6 bases at V and 2 bases at J, with 4 bases in the middle. After isolation, RNA underwent reverse transcription to generate cDNA as the sequencing template. TCRdb's table, derived via immunoSEQ multiplex PCR, lists solely in-frame clones and lacks some. The sample records around 140,000 clones, about 47% being singletons.

The sequence was obtained from a human donor with alopecia areata. The input for sequencing was CD4+ T cells sorted from blood, taken at week 0. This chain joins TRBV6-6 and TRBJ2-5, with D uncertain. The CDR3 bases are TGTGCCAGCAGGCATCAAGAGACCCAGTACTTC. Its translation: CASRHQETQYF.